This T cell receptor (beta chain) was recovered during a study of CD8 T cells in ankylosing spondylitis (dated by TCRdb to 2015 to 2018). For the wider study: T cell receptor beta repertoires were profiled in healthy donors and ankylosing spondylitis patients so that disease-linked TCR variants could be found. The full study cohort comprised roughly 24 ankylosing spondylitis patients and 110 or so healthy donors. Peripheral blood was sampled, and synovial fluid was also collected from ankylosing spondylitis patients.

Sequencing relied on an Illumina HiSeq 2500. Quantitative 5'-RACE with molecular barcodes was used to prepare TCR beta libraries. In the paper's pipeline: Disease-linked TCR variants were identified with a new computational method built on a probabilistic model of VDJ rearrangement. The public reads were run again by TCRdb, first through fastp at Q25 and then through MiXCR, and only productive beta chains were kept. Each CDR3 protein appears once, grouped with its most common genes and DNA. The V and J calls were determined by TCRdb, not by the authors. Within this sample are around 130,000 distinct CDR3 sequences, with approximately 6.8% of them counted one time only. Approximately 12% of the sample is held by the ten biggest clonotypes. The germline V gene (reference sequence) specifies GTSNPN as CDR1 and SVGIG as CDR2. The trim is 1 base for V and 0 bases for J, with a gap of 7 bases between the germline ends. The CDR3 contains 13 residues, cysteine and phenylalanine counted. Of the read, only the CDR3 DNA is kept; its 39 bases are in frame from base 1.

This clonotype has ten or more counts. Which antigen it targets is not known. Per-base quality was not reported, and no clone a single base away is much larger than it. Here is what the overall study found, with its caveats: A TCR beta motif of about eight highly homologous amino acid variants appeared characteristic of blood from ankylosing spondylitis patients. The disease-linked clones were reported as significantly enriched in matched synovial fluid samples from ankylosing spondylitis patients. A CD8+ phenotype was shown by the disease-linked clones, which were found at relatively low frequencies in peripheral blood. Some TCR beta motif variants had previously been reported in synovial fluid and blood of reactive arthritis patients, which suggested common disease-initiation mechanisms.

The chain is assembled from TRBV30 and TRBJ2-7, with the D gene too uncertain to name. Sequencing input: blood, either unsorted or a sorted T cell fraction (not recorded which). The sequence derives from a male donor with ankylosing spondylitis or in good health (not recorded which). The CDR3 protein is CAWSDGVSYEQYF. The sequenced DNA: TGTGCCTGGAGTGATGGGGTCTCCTACGAGCAGTACTTC.